These 20 T cell receptor beta chains share one sample of origin, sequenced in a study of OX40 agonist ivuxolimab in advanced cancers. The table came from immunoSEQ multiplex PCR; TCRdb's copy has only in-frame clones and leaves some out. The table lists just over 35,000 clones, approximately 80% of them singletons. The sample was CD4+ or CD8+ T cells sorted from blood, taken in a trial of the OX40 agonist ivuxolimab. The origin of the receptors is an adult with an advanced solid tumor such as melanoma, head and neck, liver or kidney cancer.

This clone was counted many times. This rearrangement joins TRBV7-2 to TRBJ1-5, with D unresolved. V gave up 3 bases and J gave up 1 base, with 4 bases separating them. The CDR3 runs 13 residues. The V gene's germline CDR1 is SGHTA and CDR2 FQGNSA. The CDR3 protein is CASSFYSNQPQHF. The CDR3 DNA reads as TGTGCCAGCAGCTTTTACAGCAATCAGCCCCAGCATTTT.

The chain is built from TRBV5-1 and TRBJ1-6; the D gene is possibly TRBD1 (6 bases). Germline V gene data show CDR1 as SGHRS and CDR2 as YFSETQ. The CDR3 sequence is 14 residues long. Between the trimmed V and J ends, which lost 3 bases and 4 bases, there was a span of 8 bases. The CDR3 sequence is CASSSGTYNSPLHF. The DNA of the CDR3 is TGCGCCAGCAGCTCCGGGACATATAATTCACCCCTCCACTTT. The variable domain in full, completed from reference TRBV5-1 and TRBJ1-6, reads KAGVTQTPRYLIKTRGQQVTLSCSPISGHRSVSWYQQTPGQGLQFLFEYFSETQRNKGNFPGRFSGRQFSNSRSEMNVSTLELGDSALYLCASSSGTYNSPLHFGNGTRLTVT.

V usage is TRBV5-4 and J usage is TRBJ2-2, with D hard to call. Germline lookup yields CDR1 SGHNT and CDR2 YYREEE (reference sequence). CDR3 length: 13 residues. With 0 bases removed from V and 7 bases from J, the gap between germline ends came to 7 bases. The CDR3 DNA is TGTGCCAGCAGCTTGGCGGGCGGCGGGGAGCTGTTTTTT. Protein: CASSLAGGGELFF.

The chain is built from TRBV18 and TRBJ2-2; 9 bases are a match to TRBD2. The CDR3 consists of 17 residues. The V gene end was trimmed by 3 bases and the J gene end by 8 bases; junction bases not matched to a gene: 13. Germline V gives CDR1 KGHSH, CDR2 LQKENI. The CDR3 region is CASSPPPGLAYKGELFF. CDR3 nucleotide sequence: TGTGCCAGCTCACCGCCTCCCGGACTAGCGTATAAAGGGGAGCTGTTTTTT. Together with reference TRBV18 and TRBJ2-2, the CDR3 gives the full variable domain: NAGVMQNPRHLVRRRGQEARLRCSPMKGHSHVYWYRQLPEEGLKFMVYLQKENIIDESGMPKERFSAEFPKEGPSILRIQQVVRGDSAAYFCASSPPPGLAYKGELFFGEGSRLTVL.

This chain links TRBV29-1 with TRBJ2-2; a possible D gene is TRBD1 (5 bases). Germline V gene lookup returns CDR1 SQVTM and CDR2 ANQGSEA. The CDR3 sequence is 14 residues long. The V end was cut by 8 bases, the J end by 7 bases, with 20 bases between. This CDR3 reads CSPGASRVIGELFF. CDR3 DNA: TGCAGCCCTGGGGCTAGTAGGGTCATCGGGGAGCTGTTTTTT.

The genes are TRBV28 and TRBJ1-5; D is unclear. The germline V and J ends were trimmed by 7 bases and 0 bases, with 16 bases remaining between them. Per germline, CDR1 MDHEN and CDR2 SYDVKM. CDR3 size: 16 residues. For the CDR3, the DNA is TGTGCCAGCATCGGGATACCCCTATATAGCAATCAGCCCCAGCATTTT. Amino acids: CASIGIPLYSNQPQHF.

This clone was seen once. The V and J genes are TRBV28 and TRBJ2-3; 9 nucleotides align to TRBD2. Germline CDR1 and CDR2: MDHEN and SYDVKM. The CDR3 extends over 16 amino acids. The J segment lost 3 bases and the V segment lost 5 bases, leaving 9 bases of the junction unmatched. The CDR3 DNA is TGTGCCAGCAGTGGATTAGCGGGAGAGGAGACAGATACGCAGTATTTT. Translation: CASSGLAGEETDTQYF.

This clone was seen a few times. The chain carries TRBV28 and TRBJ2-7; D gene uncertain. V lost 6 bases and J lost 2, with 14 bases in between. The CDR3 runs 14 residues. Germline-derived CDR1 and CDR2 are MDHEN and SYDVKM. The CDR3 region is CASRPDGTTYEQYF. The CDR3 DNA reads as TGTGCCAGCAGGCCAGACGGAACAACCTACGAGCAGTACTTC.

This rearrangement joins TRBV7-8 to TRBJ2-2; D call uncertain. The CDR3 totals 16 residues. From germline, CDR1 is SGHVS and CDR2 FQNEAQ. Trimming pared 5 bases from V and 2 bases from J, leaving 15 bases between. The CDR3 sequence is CASSHGRQLNTGELFF. The CDR3 DNA sequence: TGTGCCAGCAGCCACGGGCGGCAGCTCAACACCGGGGAGCTGTTTTTT.

Remarks on this clone: This likely comes from a read error, as the CDR3 has no conserved phenylalanine or tryptophan at its end. The rearrangement uses TRBV9 and TRBJ2-7, with D uncertain. The germline V and J ends were trimmed by 4 bases and 0 bases, with 17 bases remaining between them. The germline CDR1 and CDR2 sequences are SGDLS and YYNGEE. The CDR3 is 16 amino acids. This CDR3 reads CASSPPPGRNSYEQYS. Here the CDR3 DNA reads TGTGCCAGCAGCCCCCCCCCAGGCAGGAACTCCTACGAGCAGTACTCC.

This chain joins TRBV5-6 and TRBJ2-5, with D tentatively TRBD1 (6 bases). The germline CDR1 and CDR2 sequences are SGHDT and YYEEEE. This CDR3 comprises 13 residues. V was trimmed by 3 bases and J by 7 bases, leaving 13 bases between them. The chain's CDR3 is CASSSTGHMTQYF. CDR3 in DNA: TGTGCCAGCAGCTCAACGGGACATATGACCCAGTACTTC.

The rearrangement uses TRBV5-4 and TRBJ1-5, with 7 bases lining up with TRBD1. The CDR3 totals 18 residues. CDR1 and CDR2 (germline): SGHNT, YYREEE (reference sequence). The J segment lost 3 bases and the V segment lost 3 bases, leaving 15 bases of the junction unmatched. The CDR3 DNA is TGTGCCAGCAGCTCCAGCACCGGACCGGGACAGCACAATCAGCCCCAGCATTTT. Protein product: CASSSSTGPGQHNQPQHF.

This clone was recorded only once. V usage is TRBV27 and J usage is TRBJ2-3; no clear D. This CDR3 comprises 13 residues. Germline V CDR1 and CDR2: MNHEY, SMNVEV (reference sequence). Trimming took off 7 bases at V and 5 bases at J, with 13 bases between the two ends. CDR3 nucleotide sequence: TGTGCCAGCACCCAAGTTGGTCAAGATACGCAGTATTTT. This codes for CASTQVGQDTQYF.

CDR3 residues: CASSTSYEQYF. CDR3 coding DNA: TGTGCCAGCAGTACCTCCTACGAGCAGTACTTC. This chain uses TRBV27 with TRBJ2-7; D not resolved. The germline V gene encodes CDR1 MNHEY and CDR2 SMNVEV (reference sequence). The CDR3 has 11 amino acids. Trimming removed 5 bases from V and 0 bases from J, with 2 bases in between.

This chain connects TRBV28 to TRBJ2-7; TRBD2 matches at 7 bases. The V gene end was trimmed by 3 bases and the J gene end by 5 bases; junction bases not matched to a gene: 4. This CDR3 has 13 amino acids. Germline V lookup: CDR1 MDHEN, CDR2 SYDVKM. CDR3: CASSFREGHEQYF. CDR3 nucleotide sequence: TGTGCCAGCAGTTTCAGGGAGGGCCACGAGCAGTACTTC.

This chain joins TRBV11-3 and TRBJ2-7; tentatively, D is TRBD2 (6 bases). Germline V gives CDR1 SGHNT, CDR2 YENEEA. Trimming shortened V by 1 base and J by 7 bases, and 14 bases separated the two germline ends. CDR3 length equals 14 residues. The CDR3 loop is CASSLVAAAEEQYF. The CDR3 bases are TGTGCCAGCAGCTTAGTAGCGGCGGCGGAAGAGCAGTACTTC. The whole variable domain, remainder taken from reference TRBV11-3 and TRBJ2-7, is EAGVVQSPRYKIIEKKQPVAFWCNPISGHNTLYWYLQNLGQGPELLIRYENEEAVDDSQLPKDRFSAERLKGVDSTLKIQPAELGDSAVYLCASSLVAAAEEQYFGPGTRLTVT.

The chain recombines TRBV6-1 with TRBJ1-1; D possibly corresponds to TRBD1 (6 bases). This CDR3 is built from 13 residues. V lost 4 bases and J lost 4, with 10 bases in between. Germline CDR1 MNHNS, CDR2 SASEGT. The CDR3: CASSAYRVTEAFF. The CDR3 DNA is TGTGCCAGCAGTGCCTACAGGGTCACTGAAGCTTTCTTT.

The V gene is TRBV6-5, the J gene TRBJ1-2, with 9 positions matching TRBD1. V lost 6 bases, J lost 0 bases, and 5 bases stayed unmatched. Germline CDR1 reads MNHEY; CDR2 reads SVGAGI. The CDR3 totals 15 residues. The DNA for the CDR3 is TGTGCCAGCAGCCTTGGACAGGGGCCTAACTATGGCTACACCTTC. Its protein is CASSLGQGPNYGYTF.

The chain combines TRBV7-8 with TRBJ1-2, with 8 bases that match TRBD1. J gave up 7 bases and V 0 bases, and 10 bases lay outside the gene matches. The CDR3 has 16 residues. The germline gives CDR1 SGHVS, CDR2 FQNEAQ. The CDR3 bases are TGTGCCAGCAGCTTAGCAGCGCAGGGGGCTCTGGGTGGCTACACCTTC. It yields the protein CASSLAAQGALGGYTF.

The gene calls are TRBV4-1 and TRBJ2-7; D is ambiguous. The CDR3 consists of 13 residues. From germline, CDR1 is MGHRA and CDR2 YSYEKL. Trimming pared 4 bases from V and 1 base from J, leaving 8 bases between. CDR3 sequence: CASSLHGSYEQYF. CDR3 nucleotide sequence: TGCGCCAGCAGCCTCCATGGGTCCTACGAGCAGTACTTC.